These 25 T cell receptor beta chains share one sample of origin, sequenced in a study of beta chain features in type 1 diabetes (dated by TCRdb to the late 2010s). The library was made by the immunoSEQ multiplex PCR assay. The High Capacity cDNA Reverse Transcription Kit was used to reverse transcribe all of the isolated RNA, meaning that expressed TCRB transcripts were what got sequenced. In TCRdb, the immuneACCESS table is reduced to in-frame sequences with V and J assigned. These tables do not hold every clone; where another copy was compared, an unresolved V gene accounts for under half, and the others remain unexplained. In this sample the table shows 900,000 or so clones, under 20% of which occur a single time. The ten most abundant clones make up 0.02% to 0.03% of the sample. Specimen: naive CD4+ T cells from blood. In light of the paper, this sample's cell subset or site label describes: true naive CD4+ T cells. The receptors come from a woman under 30 in good health.

Concerning this clone: The same CDR3 arises from other DNA sequences in this sample as well. This chain connects TRBV5-1 to TRBJ2-5, with 13 bases matching TRBD2. This CDR3 comprises 16 residues. The germline V gene encodes CDR1 SGHRS and CDR2 YFSETQ. The ends lost 0 bases at V and 2 bases at J; junction bases unmatched: 1. The CDR3 sequence is CASSLGGLAGQETQYF. The CDR3 DNA reads TGCGCCAGCAGCTTGGGGGGACTAGCGGGACAAGAGACCCAGTACTTC.

The CDR3: CASSPPFGAQYF. In DNA, the CDR3 is TGTGCCAGCTCACCCCCCTTTGGGGCCCAGTACTTC. The rearrangement uses TRBV18 and TRBJ2-5; D ambiguous. Trimming pared 3 bases from V and 9 bases from J, leaving 11 bases between. The V gene's germline CDR1 is KGHSH and CDR2 LQKENI. CDR3 length equals 12 residues.

This clone was recorded once. Sequence at one end of the junction differs from germline and may be a read error. The rearrangement links TRBV20-1 to TRBJ1-2, with TRBD1 matching 7 bases. This CDR3 spans 10 amino acids. Germline V gene data show CDR1 as DFQATT and CDR2 as SNEGSKA (reference sequence). CDR3 in amino acids: CSAMDRLGIF. The CDR3 DNA is TGCAGTGCTATGGACAGGTTAGGAATATTC.

The chain uses TRBV28 and TRBJ2-1; D is perhaps TRBD2 (6 bases). This CDR3 is built from 18 residues. The ends were cut back, 1 base at V and 2 bases at J, with 18 bases in the middle. CDR1 is MDHEN and CDR2 is SYDVKM in the germline V gene. The CDR3 nucleotides are TGTGCCAGCAGTTTATTCACTCGGGGGTCCCTAACCTACAATGAGCAGTTCTTC. Translating gives CASSLFTRGSLTYNEQFF.

This clone was seen more than once but under ten times. The CDR3 DNA sequence: TGTGCCAGCAGGGAAGGCGGGCTAGCGGGGACCTACGAGCAGTACTTC. Translating gives CASREGGLAGTYEQYF. This sequence joins TRBV28 and TRBJ2-7; 9 bases fit TRBD2. The ends lost 6 bases at V and 2 bases at J; junction bases unmatched: 11. This CDR3 contains 16 residues. Germline V gene sequence: CDR1 MDHEN, CDR2 SYDVKM.

This clone was counted a few times. The rearrangement uses TRBV9 and TRBJ2-5; 9 bases are a match to TRBD1. The better agreement between TRBJ2-7 and the DNA end casts doubt on the J call. The CDR3 runs 14 residues. CDR1 and CDR2 from the germline V gene are SGDLS and YYNGEE. CDR3 sequence reads: CASSPRDRVYEQYF. CDR3 nucleotide sequence: TGTGCCAGCAGCCCCCGGGACAGGGTCTACGAGCAGTACTTC.

In this sample, this clone turned up a few times. V gene TRBV29-1 combines with J gene TRBJ1-1; D not resolved. CDR3 length: 14 amino acids. Trimming took off 5 bases at V and 0 bases at J, with 13 bases between the two ends. Germline CDR1 reads SQVTM; CDR2 reads ANQGSEA. The CDR3 sequence: CSVFHGRMNTEAFF. CDR3 coding DNA: TGCAGCGTTTTCCATGGACGGATGAACACTGAAGCTTTCTTT.

V and J are TRBV7-8 and TRBJ1-1, with 7 bases identical to TRBD1. V shed 5 bases, J shed 2 bases, and the junction held 14 bases outside the gene matches. This CDR3 spans 17 amino acids. CDR1 is SGHVS and CDR2 is FQNEAQ in the germline V gene. CDR3 DNA: TGTGCCAGCAGCGATTGGACAGGATCGAATTTAAACACTGAAGCTTTCTTT. Translation: CASSDWTGSNLNTEAFF.

The table lists this clone with a few counts. V and J are TRBV4-2 and TRBJ2-7, with 10 bases identical to TRBD2. V lost 1 base and J lost 3; bases outside the gene matches: 0. This CDR3 region has 14 residues. Germline CDR1 reads LGHNA; CDR2 reads YNFKEQ. The DNA of the CDR3 is TGTGCCAGCAGCCAAGGACTAGCGGGCTACGAGCAGTACTTC. This codes for CASSQGLAGYEQYF.

This rearrangement joins TRBV9 to TRBJ2-3; possibly TRBD2 for D (6 bases). The CDR3 totals 16 residues. CDR1 is SGDLS, CDR2 YYNGEE, per germline. The germline V and J ends were trimmed by 2 bases and 2 bases, with 15 bases remaining between them. CDR3 loop: CASSVTGTRYTDTQYF. The CDR3 DNA is TGTGCCAGCAGCGTTACCGGGACTCGGTACACAGATACGCAGTATTTT.

The chain recombines TRBV4-2 with TRBJ2-2; D is unresolved. V lost 0 bases to trimming and J lost 7 bases, with 6 bases between them. This CDR3 has 13 amino acids. Germline values: CDR1 LGHNA, CDR2 YNFKEQ. The CDR3 loop reads CASSQERGGELFF. CDR3 DNA: TGTGCCAGCAGCCAAGAACGTGGCGGGGAGCTGTTTTTT.

The sample holds a few counts of this clone. This chain uses TRBV10-3 with TRBJ2-1; 9 positions agree with TRBD1. V gave up 4 bases and J gave up 0 bases; unmatched junction bases: 10. This CDR3 contains 18 residues. Germline CDR1 and CDR2: ENHRY and SYGVKD. The CDR3 sequence: CAISGGQGPGSSYNEQFF. The CDR3 DNA follows: TGTGCCATCAGTGGGGGACAGGGTCCCGGAAGCTCCTACAATGAGCAGTTCTTC.

This clone appeared a few times. The CDR3 sequence: CAISAGPNIQYF. The CDR3, as DNA: TGTGCCATCAGTGCGGGCCCAAACATTCAGTACTTC. This chain joins TRBV10-3 and TRBJ2-4; D remains unclear. Germline lookup yields CDR1 ENHRY and CDR2 SYGVKD. The V end was cut by 4 bases, the J end by 6 bases, with 7 bases between. CDR3 length: 12 amino acids.

The chain employs TRBV28 and TRBJ2-7, with 8 bases fitting TRBD1. This CDR3 comprises 12 residues. Germline V gene lookup returns CDR1 MDHEN and CDR2 SYDVKM. The ends lost 8 bases at V and 6 bases at J; junction bases unmatched: 6. In nucleotides, the CDR3 is TGTGCCAGCGGGGACAGGACGGGCGAGCAGTACTTC. Translating gives CASGDRTGEQYF.

The rearrangement joins TRBV6-5 to TRBJ1-2; 9 bases fit TRBD1. The V segment lost 5 bases and the J segment 6 bases; nucleotides outside the gene matches: 10. This CDR3 has 15 residues. CDR1 is MNHEY, CDR2 SVGAGI, per germline. CDR3 region: CASSREYRGPDGYTF. In nucleotides, the CDR3 is TGTGCCAGCAGTCGGGAATACAGGGGGCCTGATGGCTACACCTTC.

The chain carries TRBV7-9 and TRBJ2-2, with D possibly TRBD2 on 5 matching bases. Germline V gene lookup returns CDR1 SEHNR and CDR2 FQNEAQ (reference sequence). V lost 2 bases and J 4 bases, leaving 11 bases between the germline ends. This CDR3 spans 15 amino acids. The CDR3 sequence: CASSLRRGLTGELFF. CDR3 coding DNA: TGTGCCAGCAGCTTACGACGGGGTCTCACCGGGGAGCTGTTTTTT. Supplemented by reference TRBV7-9 and TRBJ2-2, the full variable domain reads DTGVSQNPRHKITKRGQNVTFRCDPISEHNRLYWYRQTLGQGPEFLTYFQNEAQLEKSRLLSDRFSAERPKGSFSTLEIQRTEQGDSAMYLCASSLRRGLTGELFFGEGSRLTVL.

This clone appeared a few times. The chain uses TRBV2 and TRBJ2-1; possibly TRBD1 for D (6 bases). Germline V gene sequence: CDR1 SNHLY, CDR2 FYNNEI. Trimming removed 6 bases at V and 5 bases at J, with 17 bases between. The CDR3 loop spans 15 amino acids. The CDR3, as DNA: TGTGCCAGCAGCAACGAGGGGGATTGGAACAATGAGCAGTTCTTC. This codes for CASSNEGDWNNEQFF.

This clone was counted a few times. The gene calls are TRBV18 and TRBJ2-1; D not certain. V shed 2 bases and J shed 6 bases, with 8 bases lying between them. Germline values: CDR1 KGHSH, CDR2 LQKENI. This CDR3 has 13 residues. DNA for the CDR3: TGTGCCAGCTCACCAAGAACGACCAATGAGCAGTTCTTC. Translating gives CASSPRTTNEQFF.

This chain links TRBV18 with TRBJ1-2, with TRBD1 matching 10 bases. Germline V gene sequence: CDR1 KGHSH, CDR2 LQKENI. The trim removed 3 bases at V and 3 bases at J, leaving 19 bases unmatched. This CDR3 is built from 20 residues. CDR3: CASSPGTGVFAATSYYGYTF. The CDR3 region has the DNA TGTGCCAGCTCACCCGGGACAGGGGTTTTCGCTGCCACATCTTACTATGGCTACACCTTC. The variable domain in full, completed from reference TRBV18 and TRBJ1-2, reads NAGVMQNPRHLVRRRGQEARLRCSPMKGHSHVYWYRQLPEEGLKFMVYLQKENIIDESGMPKERFSAEFPKEGPSILRIQQVVRGDSAAYFCASSPGTGVFAATSYYGYTFGSGTRLTVV.

V is TRBV5-1 and J is TRBJ2-6; D gene ambiguous. The CDR3 is made up of 15 amino acids. The V gene lost 1 base and the J gene lost 0 bases, with 5 bases spanning the gap. Germline V lookup: CDR1 SGHRS, CDR2 YFSETQ. CDR3 region: CASSLWGSGANVLTF. The CDR3 DNA is TGCGCCAGCAGCTTGTGGGGCTCTGGGGCCAACGTCCTGACTTTC.

This clone was counted only a few times. The chain recombines TRBV28 with TRBJ2-4, with D perhaps TRBD2 (6 bases). V lost 7 bases and J lost 4, with 14 bases in between. The CDR3 loop spans 14 amino acids. Germline CDR1 reads MDHEN; CDR2 reads SYDVKM. The CDR3 nucleotides are TGTGCCAGCACCCTATTAGGACTAAAAAACATTCAGTACTTC. This encodes CASTLLGLKNIQYF. The variable domain in full, completed from reference TRBV28 and TRBJ2-4, reads DVKVTQSSRYLVKRTGEKVFLECVQDMDHENMFWYRQDPGLGLRLIYFSYDVKMKEKGDIPEGYSVSREKKERFSLILESASTNQTSMYLCASTLLGLKNIQYFGAGTRLSVL.

This clone was recorded a few times. The chain uses TRBV29-1 and TRBJ2-3; TRBD1 is a possible D gene (6 bases). Deletions cut 5 bases from V and 3 bases from J, with 12 bases between. CDR1 SQVTM and CDR2 ANQGSEA come from the germline V gene. The CDR3 runs to 13 residues. The CDR3 here is CSVRKGVTDTQYF. The CDR3 DNA reads TGCAGCGTTCGAAAGGGGGTAACAGATACGCAGTATTTT.

In this sample, this clone turned up a few times. The chain is built from TRBV23-1 and TRBJ1-2; D is unresolved. TRBV23-1 is an ORF, and what it does is uncertain. V was shortened by 4 bases and J by 4 bases, with 10 bases between the two germline ends. The CDR3 has 13 amino acids. This chain's CDR3 is CASSRGLLYGYTF. For the CDR3, the DNA is TGCGCCAGCAGTCGCGGACTTCTCTATGGCTACACCTTC.

V gene TRBV7-2 combines with J gene TRBJ2-7, with TRBD2 identical over 10 bases. CDR1 and CDR2 from the germline V gene are SGHTA and FQGNSA. Germline trimming cut 1 base from V and 3 bases from J; bases unmatched to any gene: 3. The CDR3 has 15 residues. DNA of the CDR3: TGTGCCAGCAGCTTAGTGGGACTAGCGATCTACGAGCAGTACTTC. This encodes CASSLVGLAIYEQYF.

The V and J genes are TRBV29-1 and TRBJ1-1, with D tentatively TRBD1 (6 bases). Trimming removed 4 bases at V and 1 base at J, with 10 bases between. Germline V gives CDR1 SQVTM, CDR2 ANQGSEA. There are 13 residues in the CDR3. The CDR3 is CSVGRGRNTEAFF. CDR3 sequence (DNA): TGCAGCGTTGGGAGGGGGAGGAACACTGAAGCTTTCTTT.